This T cell receptor (beta chain) originates from a study of T cells after yellow fever vaccination (dated by TCRdb to about 2019). Notes on the research overall: The SMART-Seq v4 Ultra Low Input RNA kit was used to prepare libraries from fractions with low cell numbers. Two healthy male donors, one aged 18 to 30 and one aged 30 to 40 years, were included in the cohort. To follow T-cell clones before and after both primary and booster YFV17D yellow fever vaccination, bulk TCR alpha and beta repertoires underwent longitudinal sequencing. Bulk PBMC replicates and cell subsets were isolated from blood drawn at multiple timepoints before and after both primary and secondary immunization.

Clipping removes 5 bases from V and 10 bases from J, with 7 as the unmatched junction base count. From the germline V gene, CDR1 is MNHEY and CDR2 is SVGAGI. The CDR3 has 14 amino acids, counting the end cysteine and phenylalanine. Only the CDR3 portion is preserved as DNA: 42 bases, with reading frame beginning at the first base. Broad study findings and their caveats: Because abundant contaminating clonotypes from the bulk population could be contained in FACS-sorted repertoires, computational filtering was required. The secondary T-cell response was found to be weaker but faster than the primary response, with a peak reached on day 5 rather than on day 15. A small fraction of clonotypes showed up in both the CD4 and CD8 compartments, probably as a result of convergent recombination. After the booster, most of the clones that had expanded following primary vaccination were detected again (approximately 95% of CD4 and around 88% of CD8), which suggests that memory was broadly maintained. Because the study included only a couple of donors, the extent to which the findings can be generalized is limited.

This specimen's treatment or condition label, per the study, means: live attenuated yellow fever vaccine strain. Two biological replicates of bulk PBMCs were collected at each blood-draw timepoint. PBMCs were isolated from peripheral blood using a standard Ficoll-Paque protocol. TriZol was used to extract RNA from bulk PBMCs, from CD4 and CD8 fractions, and from dextramer-positive and dextramer-negative fractions. There are a few counts of this clonotype. The antigen it recognizes is unknown. Qualities for individual bases were not recorded, and no much larger clone is one base off. Sequencing instrument: Illumina NovaSeq 6000. TCR cDNA was synthesized by 5'RACE template switching, through which a universal primer site and unique molecular identifiers were introduced. cDNA synthesis was primed from both the TCR alpha and TCR beta constant segments. Library amplification used two PCR steps, and the second PCR step added sample barcodes and sequencing adapters. Libraries were sequenced on Illumina HiSeq 2500 (2x100 bp) or NovaSeq (2x150 bp). Processing in the source paper ran as follows. Demultiplexing of reads and collapsing into UMI consensus sequences were performed with MIGEC, and V(D)J alignment was carried out with MiXCR. Vaccine-responding clonotypes were identified with edgeR using replicate PBMC samples, with FDR below 0.01 and a log2 fold change above 5 up to day 15 being required. CD4 or CD8 identity was assigned to each bulk clonotype according to whether the clonotype was present at higher abundance in the sequenced CD4 repertoire or the sequenced CD8 repertoire. TCRdb redid the processing of the public reads, applying fastp at Q25 and MiXCR, and retained in-frame beta chains. One record per CDR3 amino acid sequence lists the most common genes and DNA. For this entry, the V and J calls and clone size follow TCRdb and not the study's own pipeline. The sample yields some 390,000 distinct CDR3 sequences; around a sixth were counted once. The top ten clones comprise over 15% of the sample.

The sample consisted of PBMCs, taken before the yellow fever booster vaccination. Recombination linked TRBV6-5 to TRBJ1-6; TRBD1 lines up with 8 middle nucleotides. The receptor comes from a man aged 18 to 29 who received the YFV17D yellow fever vaccine. The bases read TGTGCCAGCAGTGTCGACAGGGGCGAGTCACCCCTCCACTTT. This sequence encodes CASSVDRGESPLHF.